This TCR beta chain was sequenced during a study of T cells in women clearing cervical HPV infection. The CDR3 consists of 13 residues. Germline V lookup: CDR1 SGHTA, CDR2 FQGNSA. Trimming removed 5 bases from V and 3 bases from J, with 10 bases in between. As concerns this clone: The read halts 3 residues ahead of the CDR3 end, with the missing end drawn from the germline J gene.

Clones were read by immunoSEQ multiplex PCR, and TCRdb kept only the in-frame ones, dropping some. Its table lists tens of thousands of clones. Sequencing input: blood buffy coat. The genes are TRBV7-2 and TRBJ1-1, with D perhaps matching TRBD1 (6 bases). The sequence came from a woman aged 18 to 69 with a cervical HPV16 infection that either progressed to CIN3+ or cleared (not recorded which). The CDR3 spells CASSRGGHTEAFF. The sequenced CDR3 bases are TGTGCCAGCAGCCGGGGGGGCCACACTGAA.